These T cell receptor beta chains were read from a single sample in a study of high-grade serous ovarian cancer treatment subgroups. Sequencing used immunoSEQ multiplex PCR; TCRdb keeps in-frame clones, though not all of them. Here the sample spans roughly 29,000 clones, under 90% being singletons. Sequencing was performed on tumor tissue. These receptors were taken from a human donor with high-grade serous ovarian cancer. The CDR3 runs from the conserved cysteine through the conserved F or W. The D gene is left open where the match is weak. Clone size is shown for a subset of rows, as once, few, many or a class of expanded clone.

j_gene: TRBJ2-7; len: 12; d_gene: -; abundance: -; v_gene: TRBV6-9; CDR3nt: TGTGCCAGCAGTTCCAACATCTACGAGCAGTACTTC; CDR3aa: CASSSNIYEQYF
j_gene: TRBJ2-2; len: 14; d_gene: -; abundance: -; v_gene: TRBV7-9; CDR3nt: TGTGCCAGCGGCCCCGGGAGGAACACCGGGGAGCTGTTTTTT; CDR3aa: CASGPGRNTGELFF
j_gene: TRBJ2-2; len: 13; d_gene: -; abundance: -; v_gene: TRBV6-6; CDR3nt: TGTGCCAGCAGTGCCAGGGCGACCGGGGAGCTGTTTTTT; CDR3aa: CASSARATGELFF
j_gene: TRBJ2-5; len: 17; d_gene: TRBD2; abundance: -; v_gene: TRBV5-4; CDR3nt: TGTGCCAGCAGCCAGCAACTCCGGGCGGGAGGGCGGGAGACCCAGTACTTC; CDR3aa: CASSQQLRAGGRETQYF
j_gene: TRBJ2-2; len: 15; d_gene: -; abundance: once; v_gene: TRBV28; CDR3nt: TGTGCCAGCAGTCGGCGCAGGGGGGGTTCCGGGGAGCTGTTTTTT; CDR3aa: CASSRRRGGSGELFF
j_gene: TRBJ2-7; len: 14; d_gene: TRBD2; abundance: -; v_gene: TRBV7-9; CDR3nt: TGTGCCAGCAGGGAATTAGCGGGAGAGCTTGAGCAGTACTTC; CDR3aa: CASRELAGELEQYF
j_gene: TRBJ1-4; len: 16; d_gene: -; abundance: -; v_gene: TRBV13; CDR3nt: TGTGCCAGCAGCCCGTTCCGATTGGGCAGAAATGAAAAACTGTTTTTT; CDR3aa: CASSPFRLGRNEKLFF
j_gene: TRBJ1-6; len: 16; d_gene: TRBD1; abundance: once; v_gene: TRBV30; CDR3nt: TGTGCCTGGAGTGCCTCTCGGACAGGGAGAAATTCACCCCTCCACTTT; CDR3aa: CAWSASRTGRNSPLHF
j_gene: TRBJ2-6; len: 15; d_gene: TRBD1; abundance: -; v_gene: TRBV7-9; CDR3nt: TGTGCCAGCAGCTTAACAGGGGTAGGGGCCAACGTCCTGACTTTC; CDR3aa: CASSLTGVGANVLTF
j_gene: TRBJ2-7; len: 12; d_gene: -; abundance: once; v_gene: TRBV5-1; CDR3nt: TGCGCCAGCAGCCCGGTCGGCTACGAGCAGTACTTC; CDR3aa: CASSPVGYEQYF
j_gene: TRBJ1-2; len: 11; d_gene: -; abundance: -; v_gene: TRBV10-2; CDR3nt: TGCGCCAGCAGTGAGTCAGGTGGCTACACCTTC; CDR3aa: CASSESGGYTF
j_gene: TRBJ2-2; len: 15; d_gene: -; abundance: -; v_gene: TRBV7-2; CDR3nt: TGTGCCAGCAGCTCCCGATCTACGGCCGCCGGGGAGCTGTTTTTT; CDR3aa: CASSSRSTAAGELFF
j_gene: TRBJ2-3; len: 14; d_gene: TRBD1; abundance: -; v_gene: TRBV7-9; CDR3nt: TGTGCCAGCAGCCGGGGACAGGGGGCAGATACGCAGTATTTT; CDR3aa: CASSRGQGADTQYF
j_gene: TRBJ2-1; len: 15; d_gene: TRBD1; abundance: -; v_gene: TRBV29-1; CDR3nt: TGCAGCGTTGAATTGGGACAGGGAGGTCGGATTGAGCAGTTCTTC; CDR3aa: CSVELGQGGRIEQFF
j_gene: TRBJ2-6; len: 14; d_gene: -; abundance: -; v_gene: TRBV6-5; CDR3nt: TGTGCCAGCAGCTCCACCACTGGGGCCAACGTCCTGACTTTC; CDR3aa: CASSSTTGANVLTF
j_gene: TRBJ1-2; len: 13; d_gene: -; abundance: few; v_gene: TRBV30; CDR3nt: TGTGCCTGGAGTCCCCAGGGGACCTATGGCTACACCTTC; CDR3aa: CAWSPQGTYGYTF
j_gene: TRBJ1-4; len: 14; d_gene: -; abundance: -; v_gene: TRBV28; CDR3nt: TGTGCCAGCAGTCCGGACCTTAACTTTGAAAAACTGTTTTTT; CDR3aa: CASSPDLNFEKLFF
j_gene: TRBJ2-7; len: 15; d_gene: TRBD1; abundance: -; v_gene: TRBV18; CDR3nt: TGTGCCAGCTCAGCAACGGGACAGGGGGGGTACGAGCAGTACTTC; CDR3aa: CASSATGQGGYEQYF
j_gene: TRBJ2-3; len: 14; d_gene: -; abundance: once; v_gene: TRBV28; CDR3nt: TGTGCCAGCAGTTTAGACCCTACTCGAGATACGCAGTATTTT; CDR3aa: CASSLDPTRDTQYF
j_gene: TRBJ2-7; len: 15; d_gene: TRBD2; abundance: -; v_gene: TRBV5-1; CDR3nt: TGCGCCAGCAGGTCCAGCGGGAGATCTCCTTACGAGCAGTACTTC; CDR3aa: CASRSSGRSPYEQYF
j_gene: TRBJ2-7; len: 12; d_gene: TRBD2; abundance: -; v_gene: TRBV29-1; CDR3nt: TGCAGCGTTGCCGCGGGAGTTGTCGAGCAGTACTTC; CDR3aa: CSVAAGVVEQYF
j_gene: TRBJ2-7; len: 12; d_gene: -; abundance: -; v_gene: TRBV10-2; CDR3nt: TGCGCCAGCAGCACGACAGTCTACGAGCAGTACTTC; CDR3aa: CASSTTVYEQYF
j_gene: TRBJ1-1; len: 14; d_gene: -; abundance: -; v_gene: TRBV10-3; CDR3nt: TGTGCCATCAGTGAGTCGTCCGGGCTCACTGAAGCTTTCTTT; CDR3aa: CAISESSGLTEAFF
j_gene: TRBJ2-7; len: 15; d_gene: TRBD2; abundance: -; v_gene: TRBV6-5; CDR3nt: TGTGCCAGCACCCCTGGGACTAGCGGGACCTACGAGCAGTACTTC; CDR3aa: CASTPGTSGTYEQYF